This T cell receptor (beta chain) came from a study of CD8 T cells in ankylosing spondylitis. Making the TCR beta libraries involved quantitative 5'-RACE with molecular barcodes. TCRdb used MiXCR to reprocess the 5' RACE reads, holding one entry per CDR3 protein. The top ten hold 6% of the sample, which has 150,000 or so distinct CDR3 sequences, 25% to 35% seen once. The CDR3 consists of 14 residues. V lost 5 bases, J lost 6 bases, and 14 bases lay in between. This clonotype was obtained from a male donor with ankylosing spondylitis. The chain links TRBV12-3 or TRBV12-4 to TRBJ1-5; no definite D call. Material for sequencing was synovial fluid, either unsorted or a sorted T cell fraction (not recorded which). CDR3 nucleotide sequence: TGTGCCAGCAGTGGAGCGGCGGGTGGTCAGCCCCAGCATTTT. Its translation is CASSGAAGGQPQHF.